Below, 17 T cell receptor beta chains from the same sample are listed, as sequenced in a study of blood T cell repertoires in COVID-19. The table came from immunoSEQ multiplex PCR; TCRdb's copy has only in-frame clones and leaves some out. The sample holds about 150,000 clones, roughly four fifths seen once. Input material: peripheral blood. The receptors here all came from a man between 65 and 79 years old with active or convalescent COVID-19.

The rearrangement links TRBV28 to TRBJ1-5; the D is unclear. Trimming shortened V by 6 bases and J by 7 bases, and 13 bases separated the two germline ends. The CDR3 has 13 residues. In germline, CDR1 is MDHEN, CDR2 SYDVKM. CDR3 DNA: TGTGCCAGCAGGGAGGTGGGTCGCCAGCCCCAGCATTTT. This codes for CASREVGRQPQHF.

The chain uses TRBV5-1 and TRBJ2-1; 8 nucleotides match TRBD1. The germline gives CDR1 SGHRS, CDR2 YFSETQ. V lost 4 bases and J lost 8; bases outside the gene matches: 11. The CDR3 is made up of 15 amino acids. This chain's CDR3 is CASSLGGPQGDEQFF. The CDR3 DNA is TGCGCCAGCAGCCTGGGGGGCCCACAGGGGGATGAGCAGTTCTTC.

The chain has TRBV28 and TRBJ2-1; possible D gene TRBD1, 5 bases. Germline values: CDR1 MDHEN, CDR2 SYDVKM. CDR3 size: 13 residues. V shed 11 bases and J shed 2 bases, with 13 bases lying between them. CDR3 loop: CAYGAPTYNEQFF. CDR3 DNA: TGTGCCTATGGGGCTCCCACCTACAATGAGCAGTTCTTC.

This chain uses TRBV30 with TRBJ1-1; no clear D gene. The CDR3 runs 14 residues. Germline V CDR1 and CDR2: GTSNPN, SVGIG (reference sequence). V lost 1 base to trimming and J lost 1 base, with 10 bases between them. CDR3 region: CAWSEDSENTEAFF. CDR3 in DNA: TGTGCCTGGAGTGAGGACTCTGAGAACACTGAAGCTTTCTTT.

This chain connects TRBV7-8 to TRBJ1-5; 7 positions match TRBD1. Trimming removed 5 bases from V and 1 base from J; junction bases left unmatched: 2. CDR1 SGHVS and CDR2 FQNEAQ come from the germline V gene. This CDR3 comprises 14 residues. As DNA, the CDR3 is TGTGCCAGCAGCAGGGGACAGAGCAATCAGCCCCAGCATTTT. This codes for CASSRGQSNQPQHF.

This clone was observed a single time. This chain uses TRBV11-2 with TRBJ2-2; 11 nucleotides agree with TRBD2. This CDR3 is 17 amino acids long. V shed 0 bases, J shed 5 bases, and the junction held 5 bases outside the gene matches. CDR1 and CDR2 (germline): SGHAT, FQNNGV. CDR3 bases: TGTGCCAGCAGCTTAGATCTAGCGGGGGGACGGACCGGGGAGCTGTTTTTT. As protein: CASSLDLAGGRTGELFF. Complete variable domain (other parts from reference TRBV11-2 and TRBJ2-2): EAGVAQSPRYKIIEKRQSVAFWCNPISGHATLYWYQQILGQGPKLLIQFQNNGVVDDSQLPKDRFSAERLKGVDSTLKIQPAKLEDSAVYLCASSLDLAGGRTGELFFGEGSRLTVL.

This clone was seen a handful of times. The chain joins TRBV6-5 to TRBJ2-7; D gene ambiguous. V lost 0 bases, J lost 0 bases, and 9 bases lay in between. CDR3 length equals 15 residues. Germline CDR1 MNHEY, CDR2 SVGAGI. DNA of the CDR3: TGTGCCAGCAGTTACTCGACCCCGGGCTCCTACGAGCAGTACTTC. Protein: CASSYSTPGSYEQYF.

The chain is built from TRBV7-8 and TRBJ1-5, with TRBD1 identical over 7 bases. V lost 7 bases, J lost 7 bases, and 4 bases stayed unmatched. The CDR3 has 12 amino acids. Germline V lookup: CDR1 SGHVS, CDR2 FQNEAQ. This chain's CDR3 is CASTTGEQPQHF. DNA for the CDR3: TGTGCCAGCACTACAGGGGAGCAGCCCCAGCATTTT.

This chain joins TRBV28 and TRBJ1-4; 8 nucleotides match TRBD1. The V and J ends lost 5 bases and 0 bases, in that order; junction bases with no gene match: 17. The CDR3 runs 20 residues. CDR1 is MDHEN, CDR2 SYDVKM, per germline. The CDR3 sequence is CASSTTIRRGPVATNEKLFF. The DNA for the CDR3 is TGTGCCAGCAGTACCACAATTCGCAGGGGGCCCGTGGCAACTAATGAAAAACTGTTTTTT.

This chain connects TRBV9 to TRBJ1-1; D is undetermined. The germline V and J ends were trimmed by 0 bases and 3 bases, with 6 bases remaining between them. This CDR3 has 13 residues. Looked up from germline, CDR1 is SGDLS and CDR2 is YYNGEE. This CDR3 is CASSVALYTEAFF. The CDR3 DNA sequence: TGTGCCAGCAGCGTAGCACTTTACACTGAAGCTTTCTTT.

This rearrangement joins TRBV5-1 to TRBJ2-1, with 8 bases matching TRBD2. V shed 4 bases and J 2 bases; nucleotides not matched to a gene: 5. The CDR3 extends over 15 amino acids. The V gene's germline CDR1 is SGHRS and CDR2 YFSETQ. The CDR3 reads CASSLSGVTYNEQFF. The CDR3, as DNA: TGCGCCAGCAGCCTTAGCGGGGTTACCTACAATGAGCAGTTCTTC.

This clone was observed a handful of times. The chain is built from TRBV30 and TRBJ2-7, with D uncertain. In germline, CDR1 is GTSNPN, CDR2 SVGIG (reference sequence). The CDR3 runs to 12 residues. With 2 bases removed from V and 5 bases from J, the gap between germline ends came to 10 bases. The CDR3 nucleotides read TGTGCCTGGAGTTTGAGGTCGCACGAGCAGTACTTC. This codes for CAWSLRSHEQYF.

The chain joins TRBV2 to TRBJ1-6, with TRBD1 matching over 8 bases. This CDR3 region has 15 residues. In germline, CDR1 is SNHLY, CDR2 FYNNEI. Trimming cost V 5 bases and J 8 bases; bases outside gene matches: 8. The CDR3 region has the DNA TGTGCCAGCAGTTCGCTGACAGGGGTGGATTCACCCCTCCACTTT. It specifies CASSSLTGVDSPLHF.

The rearrangement joins TRBV9 to TRBJ2-7; 9 nucleotides line up with TRBD1. CDR3 length: 14 amino acids. Germline V gives CDR1 SGDLS, CDR2 YYNGEE. Trimming cost V 0 bases and J 7 bases; bases outside gene matches: 5. CDR3 sequence: CASSVAGQGREQYF. CDR3 bases: TGTGCCAGCAGCGTAGCCGGACAGGGGCGGGAGCAGTACTTC.

This chain connects TRBV9 to TRBJ2-1, with 9 positions matching TRBD2. Trimming took 0 bases from V and 7 from J; bases not matched to a gene: 5. Germline CDR1 SGDLS, CDR2 YYNGEE. The CDR3 loop spans 15 amino acids. CDR3 coding DNA: TGTGCCAGCAGCGTAGGGACTAGCGTCGGTAATGAGCAGTTCTTC. Translated, it gives CASSVGTSVGNEQFF. Full variable domain (remainder filled in from reference TRBV9 and TRBJ2-1): DSGVTQTPKHLITATGQRVTLRCSPRSGDLSVYWYQQSLDQGLQFLIQYYNGEERAKGNILERFSAQQFPDLHSELNLSSLELGDSALYFCASSVGTSVGNEQFFGPGTRLTVL.

This clone occurred a few times. CDR3 sequence (DNA): TGTGCCAGCAGCGCGAGGGATGCCGATTTGGGCTACACCTTC. Amino acid sequence: CASSARDADLGYTF. The chain employs TRBV9 and TRBJ1-2; D gene unclear. Per germline, CDR1 SGDLS and CDR2 YYNGEE. Trimming pared 3 bases from V and 8 bases from J, leaving 17 bases between. The CDR3 extends over 14 amino acids. Filled out from reference TRBV9 and TRBJ1-2, the complete variable domain reads DSGVTQTPKHLITATGQRVTLRCSPRSGDLSVYWYQQSLDQGLQFLIQYYNGEERAKGNILERFSAQQFPDLHSELNLSSLELGDSALYFCASSARDADLGYTFGSGTRLTVV.

Written as DNA, the CDR3 is TGTGCCAGCAGTTACTCGGACAGGGGTTCAGCTTTCTTT. Protein: CASSYSDRGSAFF. The chain uses TRBV6-6 and TRBJ1-1; 9 nucleotides align to TRBD1. Losses at the gene ends were 0 bases for V and 10 bases for J; bases not matched to a gene: 3. The germline V gene has CDR1 MNHNY and CDR2 SVGAGI (reference sequence). The length of the CDR3 is 13 residues.